The source of this TCR beta chain is a study of cytomegalovirus exposure and HLA in healthy donors. The study's findings and limits: Equally common other TCR beta chains were less clonally expanded than HLA-associated ones, a later analysis found.

With regard to this clone: What it binds is not known.

Vbeta (60) and Jbeta (13) primers were used in the PCR. Original processing notes: It was a later analysis that counted around 85 million unique TCR beta chains, of which roughly 11 million were shared. Assay used: immunoSEQ multiplex PCR; TCRdb lists only in-frame clones, some missing. The V and J calls and the clone size are those of that table, but D and trimming were determined from the DNA. In the table there are some 120,000 clones, around three quarters of which are singletons. When sampled, the donors appeared nominally healthy, though they likely had unrecorded immune exposures. The clonotype was recovered from a woman aged 25 to 39 in good health and CMV-seronegative. Source material: PBMCs.

The CDR3 sequence: CASSYGRGSPNSPLHF. CDR3 bases: TGTGCCAGCAGTTACGGTCGAGGTTCTCCTAATTCACCCCTCCACTTT. The genes are TRBV6-5 and TRBJ1-6; no clear D gene. V was shortened by 2 bases and J by 6 bases, with 14 bases between the two germline ends. CDR3 length equals 16 residues. CDR1 and CDR2 from the germline V gene are MNHEY and SVGAGI.